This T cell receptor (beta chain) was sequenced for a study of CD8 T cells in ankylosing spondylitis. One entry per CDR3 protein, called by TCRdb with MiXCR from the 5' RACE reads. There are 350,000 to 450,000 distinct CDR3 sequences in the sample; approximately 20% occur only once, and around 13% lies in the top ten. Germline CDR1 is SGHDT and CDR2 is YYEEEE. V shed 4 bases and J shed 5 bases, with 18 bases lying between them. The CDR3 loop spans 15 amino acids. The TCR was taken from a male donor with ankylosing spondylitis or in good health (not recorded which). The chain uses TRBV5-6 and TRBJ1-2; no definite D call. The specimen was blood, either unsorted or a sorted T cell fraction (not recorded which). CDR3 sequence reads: CASSPYSSSPYGYTF. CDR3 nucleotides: TGTGCCAGCAGCCCGTATTCCTCCTCGCCTTATGGCTACACCTTC. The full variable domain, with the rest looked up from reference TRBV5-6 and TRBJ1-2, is DAGVTQSPTHLIKTRGQQVTLRCSPKSGHDTVSWYQQALGQGPQFIFQYYEEEERQRGNFPDRFSGHQFPNYSSELNVNALLLGDSALYLCASSPYSSSPYGYTFGSGTRLTVV.